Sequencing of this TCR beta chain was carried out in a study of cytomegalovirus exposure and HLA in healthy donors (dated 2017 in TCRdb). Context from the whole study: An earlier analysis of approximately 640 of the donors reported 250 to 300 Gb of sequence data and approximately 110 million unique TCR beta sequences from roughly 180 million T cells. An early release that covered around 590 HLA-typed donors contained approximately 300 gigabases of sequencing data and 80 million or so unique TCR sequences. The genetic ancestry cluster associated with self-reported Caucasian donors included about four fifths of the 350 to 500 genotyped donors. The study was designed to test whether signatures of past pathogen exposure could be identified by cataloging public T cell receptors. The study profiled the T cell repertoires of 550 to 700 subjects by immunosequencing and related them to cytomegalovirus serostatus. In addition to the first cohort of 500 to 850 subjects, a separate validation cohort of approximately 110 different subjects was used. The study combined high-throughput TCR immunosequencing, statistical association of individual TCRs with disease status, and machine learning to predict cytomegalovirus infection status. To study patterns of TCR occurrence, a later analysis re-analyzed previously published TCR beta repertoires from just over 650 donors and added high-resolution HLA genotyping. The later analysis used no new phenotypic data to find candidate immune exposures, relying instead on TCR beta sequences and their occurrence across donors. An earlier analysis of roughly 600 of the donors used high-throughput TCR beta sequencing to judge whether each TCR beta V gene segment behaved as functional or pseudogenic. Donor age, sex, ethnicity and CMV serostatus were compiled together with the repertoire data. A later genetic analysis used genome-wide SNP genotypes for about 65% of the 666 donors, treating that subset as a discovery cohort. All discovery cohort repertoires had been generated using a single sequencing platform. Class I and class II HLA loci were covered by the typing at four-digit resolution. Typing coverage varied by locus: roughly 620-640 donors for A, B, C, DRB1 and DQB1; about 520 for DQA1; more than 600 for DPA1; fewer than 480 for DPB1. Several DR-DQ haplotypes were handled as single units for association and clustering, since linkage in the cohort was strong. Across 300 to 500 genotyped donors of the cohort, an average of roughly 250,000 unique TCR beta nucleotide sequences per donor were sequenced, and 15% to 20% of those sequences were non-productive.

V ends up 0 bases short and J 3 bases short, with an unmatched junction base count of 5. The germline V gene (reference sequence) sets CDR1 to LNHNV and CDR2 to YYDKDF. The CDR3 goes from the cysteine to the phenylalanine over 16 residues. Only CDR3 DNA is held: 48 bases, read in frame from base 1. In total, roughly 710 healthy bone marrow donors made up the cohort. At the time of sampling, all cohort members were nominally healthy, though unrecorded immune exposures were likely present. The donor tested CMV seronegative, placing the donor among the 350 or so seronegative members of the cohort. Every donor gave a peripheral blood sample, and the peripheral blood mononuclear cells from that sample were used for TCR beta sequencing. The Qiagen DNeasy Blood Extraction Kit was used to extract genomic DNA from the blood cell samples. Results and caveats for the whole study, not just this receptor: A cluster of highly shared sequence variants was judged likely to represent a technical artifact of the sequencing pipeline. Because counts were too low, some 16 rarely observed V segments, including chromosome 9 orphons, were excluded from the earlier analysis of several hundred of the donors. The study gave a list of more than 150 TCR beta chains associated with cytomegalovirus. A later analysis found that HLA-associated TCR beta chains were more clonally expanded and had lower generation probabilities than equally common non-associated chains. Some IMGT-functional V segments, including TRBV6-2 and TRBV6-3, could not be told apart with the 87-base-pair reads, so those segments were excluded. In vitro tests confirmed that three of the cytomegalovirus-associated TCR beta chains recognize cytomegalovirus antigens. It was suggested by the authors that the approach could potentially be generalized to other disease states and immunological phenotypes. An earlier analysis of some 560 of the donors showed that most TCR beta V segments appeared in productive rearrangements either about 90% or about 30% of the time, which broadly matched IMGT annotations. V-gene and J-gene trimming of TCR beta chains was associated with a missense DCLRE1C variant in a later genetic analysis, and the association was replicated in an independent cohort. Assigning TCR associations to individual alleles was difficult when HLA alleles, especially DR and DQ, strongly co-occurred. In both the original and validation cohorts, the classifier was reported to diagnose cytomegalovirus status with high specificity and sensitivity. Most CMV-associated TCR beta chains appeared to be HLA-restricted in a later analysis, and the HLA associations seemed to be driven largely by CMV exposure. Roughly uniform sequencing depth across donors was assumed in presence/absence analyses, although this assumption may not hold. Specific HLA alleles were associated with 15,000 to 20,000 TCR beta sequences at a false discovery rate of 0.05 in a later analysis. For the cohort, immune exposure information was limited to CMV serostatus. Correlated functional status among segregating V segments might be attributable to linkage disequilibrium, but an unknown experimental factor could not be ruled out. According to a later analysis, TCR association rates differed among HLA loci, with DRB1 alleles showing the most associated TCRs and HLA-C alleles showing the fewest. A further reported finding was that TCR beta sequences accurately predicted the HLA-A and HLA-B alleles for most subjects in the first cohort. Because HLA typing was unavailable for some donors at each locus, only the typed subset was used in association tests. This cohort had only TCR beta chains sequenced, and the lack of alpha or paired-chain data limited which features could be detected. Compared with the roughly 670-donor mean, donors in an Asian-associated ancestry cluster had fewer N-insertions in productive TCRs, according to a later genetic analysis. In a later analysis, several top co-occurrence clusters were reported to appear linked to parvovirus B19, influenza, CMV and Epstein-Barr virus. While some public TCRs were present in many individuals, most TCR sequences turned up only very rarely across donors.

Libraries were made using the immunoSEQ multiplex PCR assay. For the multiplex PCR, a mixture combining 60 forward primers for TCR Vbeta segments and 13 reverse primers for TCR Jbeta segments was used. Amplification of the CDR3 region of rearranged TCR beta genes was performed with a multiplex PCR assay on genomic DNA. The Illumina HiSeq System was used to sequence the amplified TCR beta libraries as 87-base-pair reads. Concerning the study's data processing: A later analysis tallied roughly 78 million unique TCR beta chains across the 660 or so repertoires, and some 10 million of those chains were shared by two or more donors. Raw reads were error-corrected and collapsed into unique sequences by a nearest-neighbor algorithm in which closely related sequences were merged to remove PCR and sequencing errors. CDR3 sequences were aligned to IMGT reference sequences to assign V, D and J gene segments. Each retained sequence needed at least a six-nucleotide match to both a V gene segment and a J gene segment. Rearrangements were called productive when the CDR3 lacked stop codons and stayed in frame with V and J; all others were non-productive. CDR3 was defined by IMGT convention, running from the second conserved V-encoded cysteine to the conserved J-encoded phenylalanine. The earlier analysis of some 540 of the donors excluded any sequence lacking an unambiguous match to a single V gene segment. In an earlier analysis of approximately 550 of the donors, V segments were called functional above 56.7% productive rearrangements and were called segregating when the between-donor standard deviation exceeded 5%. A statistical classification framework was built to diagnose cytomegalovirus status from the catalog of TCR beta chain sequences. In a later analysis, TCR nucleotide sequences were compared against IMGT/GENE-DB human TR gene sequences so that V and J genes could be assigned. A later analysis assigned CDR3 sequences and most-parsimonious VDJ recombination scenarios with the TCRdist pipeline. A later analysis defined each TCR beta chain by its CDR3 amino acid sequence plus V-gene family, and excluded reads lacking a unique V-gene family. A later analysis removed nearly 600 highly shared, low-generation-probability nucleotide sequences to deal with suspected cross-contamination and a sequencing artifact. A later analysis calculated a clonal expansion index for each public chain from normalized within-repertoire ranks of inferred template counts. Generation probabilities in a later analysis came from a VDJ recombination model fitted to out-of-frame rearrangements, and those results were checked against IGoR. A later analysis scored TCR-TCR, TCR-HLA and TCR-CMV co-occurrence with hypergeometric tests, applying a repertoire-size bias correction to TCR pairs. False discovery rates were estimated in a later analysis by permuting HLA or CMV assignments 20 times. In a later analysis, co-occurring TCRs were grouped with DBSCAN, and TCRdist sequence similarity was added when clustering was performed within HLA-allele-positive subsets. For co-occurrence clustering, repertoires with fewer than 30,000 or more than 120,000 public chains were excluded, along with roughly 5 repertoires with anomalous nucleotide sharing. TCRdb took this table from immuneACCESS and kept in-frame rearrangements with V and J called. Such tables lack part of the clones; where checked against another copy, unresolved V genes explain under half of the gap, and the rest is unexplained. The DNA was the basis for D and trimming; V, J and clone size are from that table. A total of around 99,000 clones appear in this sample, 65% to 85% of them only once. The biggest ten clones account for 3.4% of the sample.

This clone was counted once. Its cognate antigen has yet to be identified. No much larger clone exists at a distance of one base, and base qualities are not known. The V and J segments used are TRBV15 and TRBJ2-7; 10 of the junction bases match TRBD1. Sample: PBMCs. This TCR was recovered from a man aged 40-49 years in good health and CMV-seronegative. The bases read TGTGCCACCAGCAGAGATCGGGGGACAGGGGTCTACGAGCAGTACTTC. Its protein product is CATSRDRGTGVYEQYF.